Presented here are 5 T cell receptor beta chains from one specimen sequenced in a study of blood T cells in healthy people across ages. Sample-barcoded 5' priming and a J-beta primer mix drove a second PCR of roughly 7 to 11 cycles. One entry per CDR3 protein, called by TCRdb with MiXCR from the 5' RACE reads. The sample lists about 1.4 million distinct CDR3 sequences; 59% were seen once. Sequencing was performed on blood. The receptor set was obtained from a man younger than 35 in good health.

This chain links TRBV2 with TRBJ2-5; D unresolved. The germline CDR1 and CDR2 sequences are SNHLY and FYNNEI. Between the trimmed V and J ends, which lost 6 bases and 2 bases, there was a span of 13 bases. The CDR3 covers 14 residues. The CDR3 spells CASSPVGRQETQYF. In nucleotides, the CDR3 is TGTGCCAGCAGCCCGGTAGGGCGGCAAGAGACCCAGTACTTC.

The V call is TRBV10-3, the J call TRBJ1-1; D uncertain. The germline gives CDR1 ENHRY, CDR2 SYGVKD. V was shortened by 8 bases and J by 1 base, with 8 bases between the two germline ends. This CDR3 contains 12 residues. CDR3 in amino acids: CAIGIANTEAFF. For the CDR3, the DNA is TGTGCCATCGGAATCGCGAACACTGAAGCTTTCTTT.

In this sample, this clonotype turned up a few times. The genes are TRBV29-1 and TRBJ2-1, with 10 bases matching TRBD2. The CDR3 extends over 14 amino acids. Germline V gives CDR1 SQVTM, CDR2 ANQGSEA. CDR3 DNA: TGCAGTGCCCTAGAAAGCGGGAGGGCAAATGAGCAGTTCTTC. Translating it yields CSALESGRANEQFF.

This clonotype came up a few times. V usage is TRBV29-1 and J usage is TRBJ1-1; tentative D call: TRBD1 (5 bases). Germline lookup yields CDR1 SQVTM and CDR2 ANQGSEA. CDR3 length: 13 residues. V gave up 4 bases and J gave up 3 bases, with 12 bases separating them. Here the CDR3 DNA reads TGCAGCGTTGCGACCGGAGGGGACACTGAAGCTTTCTTT. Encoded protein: CSVATGGDTEAFF.

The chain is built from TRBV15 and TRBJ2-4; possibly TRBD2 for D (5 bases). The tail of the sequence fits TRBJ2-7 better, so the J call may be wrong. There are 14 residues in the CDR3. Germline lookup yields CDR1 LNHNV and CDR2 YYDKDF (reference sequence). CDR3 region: CATSIGGYGYEQYF. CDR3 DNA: TGTGCCACCAGCATTGGAGGTTATGGATACGAGCAGTACTTC.